This T cell receptor beta chain came from a study of cytomegalovirus exposure and HLA in healthy donors. Background on the study: Of roughly 360 genotyped donors, roughly 81% grouped in the Caucasian-associated ancestry cluster. Study-wide points: Cytomegalovirus-associated TCR beta chains were listed, numbering some 150.

60 Vbeta and 13 Jbeta primers were used in PCR. Generated by immunoSEQ multiplex PCR, the TCRdb table keeps only in-frame clones and is missing some. The table lists roughly 100,000 clones, around 65% of them singletons. Worth noting for this clone: Its matching antigen is unknown.

The CDR3 runs 14 residues. Germline V gives CDR1 SGHTS, CDR2 YDEGEE. Trimming took 7 bases from V and 8 from J; bases not matched to a gene: 5. The chain combines TRBV5-8 with TRBJ2-1; 14 bases fit TRBD2. The sample was PBMCs. The TCR comes from a woman between 45 and 60 years old in good health and CMV-seronegative. CDR3 protein: CASRLAGGIDEQFF. The CDR3 region has the DNA TGTGCCAGCCGACTAGCGGGAGGGATCGATGAGCAGTTCTTC.